This TCR beta chain was identified in a study of long-term antiretroviral therapy in people with HIV. Turning to the study itself: Samples collected earliest predate the 2015 immediate-ART recommendation by about a decade. General study points: Narrower CDR3 length ranges marked HIV repertoires relative to controls.

Donors needed at least one pre-ART PBMC sample plus at least two post-ART samples. In each sample, about 0.95-10 million cryopreserved PBMC were present before DNA extraction. On this clone: Its cognate antigen is unknown.

The run of the v3.0 immunoSEQ assay was at survey level. The table came from immunoSEQ multiplex PCR; TCRdb's copy has only in-frame clones and leaves some out. The repertoire holds about 30,000 clones, with approximately 94% as singletons. The sequence came from a man aged 45-65 years with HIV. Here the sequenced sample was unsorted PBMCs, taken 7.4 years after starting antiretroviral therapy.

The CDR3, as DNA: TGTGCCAGCAGCCCCCCGACAGGGGCGAGTACTGAAGCTTTCTTT. Translating gives CASSPPTGASTEAFF. The rearrangement uses TRBV5-4 and TRBJ1-1; TRBD1 agrees at 8 bases. The germline CDR1 and CDR2 sequences are SGHNT and YYREEE (reference sequence). The ends lost 4 bases at V and 5 bases at J; junction bases unmatched: 10. The CDR3 spans 15 residues.